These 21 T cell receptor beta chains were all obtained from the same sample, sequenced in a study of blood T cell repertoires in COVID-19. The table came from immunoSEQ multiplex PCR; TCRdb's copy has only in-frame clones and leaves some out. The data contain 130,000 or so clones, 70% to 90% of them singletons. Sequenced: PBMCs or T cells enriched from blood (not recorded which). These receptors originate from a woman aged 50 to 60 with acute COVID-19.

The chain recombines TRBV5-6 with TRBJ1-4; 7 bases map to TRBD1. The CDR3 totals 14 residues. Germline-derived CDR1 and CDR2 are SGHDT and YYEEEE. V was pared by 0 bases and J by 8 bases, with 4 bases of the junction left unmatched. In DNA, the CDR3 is TGTGCCAGCAGCTTGGACAGGGGTTGGGAAAAACTGTTTTTT. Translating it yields CASSLDRGWEKLFF.

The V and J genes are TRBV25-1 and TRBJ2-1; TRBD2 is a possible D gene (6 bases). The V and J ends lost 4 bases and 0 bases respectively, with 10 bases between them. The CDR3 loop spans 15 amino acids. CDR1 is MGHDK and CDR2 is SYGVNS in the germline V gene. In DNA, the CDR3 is TGTGCCAGCAGTGCCCTAGCGCTCTCCTACAATGAGCAGTTCTTC. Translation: CASSALALSYNEQFF.

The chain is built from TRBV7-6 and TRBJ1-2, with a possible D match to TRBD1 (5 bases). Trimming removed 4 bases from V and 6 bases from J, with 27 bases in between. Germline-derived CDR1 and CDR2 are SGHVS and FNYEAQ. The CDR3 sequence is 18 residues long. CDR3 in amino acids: CASSSSPVSGGGTNGYTF. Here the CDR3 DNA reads TGTGCCAGCAGCTCGAGCCCGGTTAGCGGGGGGGGTACTAATGGCTACACCTTC.

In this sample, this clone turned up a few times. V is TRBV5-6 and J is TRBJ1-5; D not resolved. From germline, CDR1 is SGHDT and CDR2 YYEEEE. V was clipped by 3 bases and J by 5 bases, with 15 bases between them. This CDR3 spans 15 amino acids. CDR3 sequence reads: CASSSIPSGYQPQHF. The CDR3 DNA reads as TGTGCCAGCAGCTCCATTCCATCGGGGTATCAGCCCCAGCATTTT.

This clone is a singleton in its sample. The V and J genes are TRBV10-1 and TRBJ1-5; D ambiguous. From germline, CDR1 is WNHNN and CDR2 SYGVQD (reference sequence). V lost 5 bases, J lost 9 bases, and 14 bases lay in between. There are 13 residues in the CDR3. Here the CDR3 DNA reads TGCGCCAGCAGTATAACATCGGAGGGGCCCCAGCATTTT. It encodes CASSITSEGPQHF.

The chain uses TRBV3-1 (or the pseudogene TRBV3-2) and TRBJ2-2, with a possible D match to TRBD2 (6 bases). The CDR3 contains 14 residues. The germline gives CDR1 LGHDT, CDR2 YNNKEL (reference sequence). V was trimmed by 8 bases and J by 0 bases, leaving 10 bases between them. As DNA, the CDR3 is TGTGCCAGCGGGCGGGGCTCGAACACCGGGGAGCTGTTTTTT. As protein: CASGRGSNTGELFF.

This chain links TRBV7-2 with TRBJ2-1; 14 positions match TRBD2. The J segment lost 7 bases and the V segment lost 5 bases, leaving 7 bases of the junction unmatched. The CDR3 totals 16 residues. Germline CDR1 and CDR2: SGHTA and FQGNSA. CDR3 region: CASSQGGTSGRNEQFF. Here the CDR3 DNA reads TGTGCCAGCAGCCAGGGAGGGACTAGCGGGAGAAATGAGCAGTTCTTC.

CDR3 sequence (DNA): TGCGCCAGCAGCCAAACTAGCGGGAGCAATAAAGATACGCAGTATTTT. It yields the protein CASSQTSGSNKDTQYF. This chain connects TRBV4-3 to TRBJ2-3; 11 bases match TRBD2. Germline-derived CDR1 and CDR2 are LGHNA and YSLEER. The CDR3 extends over 16 amino acids. The V gene end was trimmed by 2 bases and the J gene end by 5 bases; junction bases not matched to a gene: 6.

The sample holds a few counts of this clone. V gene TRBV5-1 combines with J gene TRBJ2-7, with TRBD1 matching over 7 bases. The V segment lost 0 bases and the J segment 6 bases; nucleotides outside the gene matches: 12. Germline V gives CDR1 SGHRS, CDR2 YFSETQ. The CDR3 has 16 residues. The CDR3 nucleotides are TGCGCCAGCAGCTTGGGGGACAGATCTGGCGACCTCGAGCAGTACTTC. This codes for CASSLGDRSGDLEQYF.

CDR3 residues: CASRRTSGSYEQYF. The DNA of the CDR3 is TGTGCCAGCAGAAGGACTAGTGGCTCCTACGAGCAGTACTTC. The chain uses TRBV2 and TRBJ2-7; 7 bases match TRBD2. The junction had 5 bases not matched to a gene; V was cut back by 6 bases and J by 0 bases. Germline V gives CDR1 SNHLY, CDR2 FYNNEI. The CDR3 totals 14 residues.

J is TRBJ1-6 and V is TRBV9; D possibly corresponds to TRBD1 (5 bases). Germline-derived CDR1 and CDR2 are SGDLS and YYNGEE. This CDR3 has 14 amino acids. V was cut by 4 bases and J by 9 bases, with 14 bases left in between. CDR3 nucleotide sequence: TGTGCCAGCAGCTTCACTTCAGGGATTTCACCCCTCCACTTT. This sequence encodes CASSFTSGISPLHF.

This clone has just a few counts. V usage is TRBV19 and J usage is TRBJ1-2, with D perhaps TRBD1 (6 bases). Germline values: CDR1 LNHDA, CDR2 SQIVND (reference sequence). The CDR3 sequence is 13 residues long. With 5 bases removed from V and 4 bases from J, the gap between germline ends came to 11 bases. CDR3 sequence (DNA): TGTGCCAGTAGTCCTGGACAGCCCTATGGCTACACCTTC. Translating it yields CASSPGQPYGYTF.

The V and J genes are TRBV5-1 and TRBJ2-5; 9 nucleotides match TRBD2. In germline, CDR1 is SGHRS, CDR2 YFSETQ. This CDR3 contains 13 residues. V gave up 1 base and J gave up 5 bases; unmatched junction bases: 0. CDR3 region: CASSLTSGETQYF. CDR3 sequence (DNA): TGCGCCAGCAGCTTGACTAGCGGGGAGACCCAGTACTTC.

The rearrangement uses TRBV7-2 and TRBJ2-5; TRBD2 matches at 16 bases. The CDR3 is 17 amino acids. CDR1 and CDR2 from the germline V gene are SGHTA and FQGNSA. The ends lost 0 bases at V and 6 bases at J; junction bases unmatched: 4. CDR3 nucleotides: TGTGCCAGCAGCTTAGCCGGGACTAGCGGGAGGGCAAAGACCCAGTACTTC. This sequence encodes CASSLAGTSGRAKTQYF.

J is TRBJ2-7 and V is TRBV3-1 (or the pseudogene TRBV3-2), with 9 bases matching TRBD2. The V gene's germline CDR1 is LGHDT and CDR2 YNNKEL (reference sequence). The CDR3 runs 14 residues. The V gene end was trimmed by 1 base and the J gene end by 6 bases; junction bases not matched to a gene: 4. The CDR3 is CASSQGSGSAEQYF. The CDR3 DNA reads TGTGCCAGCAGCCAAGGTAGCGGGAGTGCCGAGCAGTACTTC.

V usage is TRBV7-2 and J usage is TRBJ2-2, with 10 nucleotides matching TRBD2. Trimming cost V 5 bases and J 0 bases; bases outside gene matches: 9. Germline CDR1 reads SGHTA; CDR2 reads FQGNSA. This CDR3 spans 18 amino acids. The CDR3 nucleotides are TGTGCCAGCAGCGCCCAACTAGCGGGATTCGCGAACACCGGGGAGCTGTTTTTT. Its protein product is CASSAQLAGFANTGELFF.

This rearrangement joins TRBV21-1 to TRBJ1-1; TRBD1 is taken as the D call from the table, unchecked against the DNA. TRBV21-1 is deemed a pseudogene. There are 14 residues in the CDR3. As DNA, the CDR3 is TGTGCCAGCAGCACGGTCCAGGGGAACACTGAAGCTTTCTTT. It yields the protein CASSTVQGNTEAFF.

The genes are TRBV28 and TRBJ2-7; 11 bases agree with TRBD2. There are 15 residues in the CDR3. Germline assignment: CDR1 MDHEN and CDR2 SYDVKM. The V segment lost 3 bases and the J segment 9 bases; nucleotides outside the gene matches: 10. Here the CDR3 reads CASSFLLAGGLGQYF. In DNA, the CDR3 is TGTGCCAGCAGTTTTCTGCTAGCGGGGGGACTTGGGCAGTACTTC. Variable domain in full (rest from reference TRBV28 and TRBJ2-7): DVKVTQSSRYLVKRTGEKVFLECVQDMDHENMFWYRQDPGLGLRLIYFSYDVKMKEKGDIPEGYSVSREKKERFSLILESASTNQTSMYLCASSFLLAGGLGQYFGPGTRLTVT.

CDR3 nucleotides: TGCGCCAGCAGCTTGGCCGGGGCAGATACGCAGTATTTT. As protein: CASSLAGADTQYF. The chain uses TRBV5-1 and TRBJ2-3; perhaps TRBD2 as D (5 bases). This CDR3 is built from 13 residues. With 0 bases removed from V and 4 bases from J, the gap between germline ends came to 6 bases. Germline-derived CDR1 and CDR2 are SGHRS and YFSETQ.

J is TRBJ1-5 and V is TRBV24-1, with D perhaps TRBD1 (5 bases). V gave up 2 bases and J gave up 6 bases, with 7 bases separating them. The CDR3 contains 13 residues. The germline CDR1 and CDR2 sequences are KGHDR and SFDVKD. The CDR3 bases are TGTGCCACCAGTGATTCAAGGGGTCAGCCCCAGCATTTT. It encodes CATSDSRGQPQHF.

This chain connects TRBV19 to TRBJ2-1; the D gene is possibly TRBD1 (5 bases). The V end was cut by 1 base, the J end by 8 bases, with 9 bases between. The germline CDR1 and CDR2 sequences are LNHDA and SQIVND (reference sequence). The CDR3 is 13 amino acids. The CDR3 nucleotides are TGTGCCAGTAGTATAGTGCAGGGCCATGAGCAGTTCTTC. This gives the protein CASSIVQGHEQFF.